The source of this TCR beta chain is a study of shared clonotypes between healthy human individuals (dated by TCRdb to the early 2020s). For context, the study as a whole: A couple of women and a few men aged 18 to 49 years were included in the cohort. For each donor, three plates each were used for CD4 naive and CD4 memory, two plates were used for CD8 naive, and one plate was used for CD8 memory. To estimate repertoire size and how much clonotype sharing occurs between individuals, the study deeply sequenced the blood TCR repertoires of about five healthy adults. Between about 0.8 and 8.9 billion PBMCs per donor were obtained by leukapheresis. Libraries were prepared and TCR repertoires were sequenced by different laboratories using diverse techniques, in order to increase sequencing depth and limit assay-specific biases.

The donors were healthy, HIV-negative adults who had no recently reported acute infections or vaccinations. All donors were Caucasian adults living in Nashville, Tennessee, USA. Magnetic negative selection was used to enrich CD4+ T cells, after which naive cells were positively selected on CD45RA and the negative fraction became the memory subset. Blood was collected by leukapheresis, and PBMCs were isolated by Ficoll-Histopaque density gradient centrifugation and then cryopreserved in liquid nitrogen vapor phase. Analytical flow cytometry was used to check the purity and quantity of every magnetically sorted T cell population. From each sorted fraction, genomic DNA was isolated and quantified by UV absorbance on a Nanodrop 2000c. Using the deep immunoSEQ assay, multiplex PCR amplified TCR CDR3 regions from genomic DNA. Extracted genomic DNA from each cell subset was spread evenly across all wells of several immunoSEQ 96-well plates, with each plate serving as a replicate. For sorted subsets, each replicate PCR was loaded with approximately 200 ng genomic DNA, equivalent to 25,000 to 35,000 T cell genomes. Purified libraries were measured with a Qubit 3.0 fluorometer, size-checked on a Bioanalyzer 2100, and measured again with the KAPA Library Quantification kit. Every immunoSEQ 96-well plate was sequenced on a separate single-read 150-cycle Illumina NextSeq 550 flow cell. The study's own analysis went as follows. Because the immunoSEQ output held only junctional sequences and lacked quality scores, the filtering could not match the filtering applied to full-length reads. To assign V/J genes and CDR3, sequences were annotated against IMGT germline references using PyIR, a Python wrapper for IgBLAST v1.9. Reads were removed for weak V/J assignments (E-value above 1e-6), missing CDR3, stop codons, out-of-frame junctions, or ambiguous translated residues. V3J clonotypes were defined by identical inferred V gene, J gene, and CDR3 amino acid sequence. To compute the percentage overlap between repertoires, the number of shared unique clonotypes was divided by the size of the smaller repertoire. Repertoire richness was assessed with RTK rarefaction, the Chao1 estimator, and Recon v2.1 estimates of unobserved clonotypes. Generation probabilities were computed with OLGA for all TCRbeta clonotypes obtained by the gDNA method from a few donors. TCRdb holds this immuneACCESS table with in-frame rearrangements only. Some clones are missing; in checked studies, unresolved V genes explain under half, and the rest has no known cause. V and J calls and clone size are as listed in that table; D and trimming were resolved from the DNA. The sample data list about 980,000 clones, and about 80% of these were observed just once. The ten biggest clones cover roughly 1.5% of the sample.

In regard to this clone: Its antigen is not yet known. No per-base quality is available; no much larger clone lies one base away.

Results the study describes overall, beyond this receptor: Pairwise subsampling indicated that sequencing depth was expected to affect the degree of clonotype sharing among donors. Estimated clonotype richness was generally larger for naive than for memory subsets. Clonotypes shared by all four sorted-subset donors showed higher generation probabilities than non-shared clonotypes. Incomplete sequencing was indicated by rarefaction of sorted-subset datasets, despite the large sequencing depth. Sampling was restricted to blood, and TCR repertoires in tissues likely differ from the TCR repertoires found in blood. Across a handful of donors, approximately 5% of naive CD4, more than 3% of naive CD8, about 2% of memory CD4, and 0.4% to 0.45% of memory CD8 clonotypes were shared. The genetic and exposure-history diversity represented was limited by the small number of donors.

Taken from cysteine to phenylalanine, the CDR3 has 15 residues. Only the CDR3 region is kept as DNA, spanning 45 bases read in frame from base 1. V gives up 4 bases and J gives up 0 bases, and the segment between their germline ends measures 11 bases. CDR1 SGHDT and CDR2 YYEEEE were looked up in the germline V gene. The clonotype was recovered from a man between 18 and 35 years old in good health. This chain joins TRBV5-6 to TRBJ2-1; the D gene is not confidently resolved. The sequenced sample was memory CD4+ T cells sorted from blood. The sample's cell subset or site label, in plain terms: CD45RA-negative fraction. Here is the DNA: TGTGCCAGCAGCCCCGCGCGGAGCTCCTACAATGAGCAGTTCTTC. Protein translation: CASSPARSSYNEQFF.